These 32 T cell receptor beta chains originate from one sample sequenced in a study of shared T cell receptors in the human thymus. TCRdb's table, derived via immunoSEQ multiplex PCR, lists solely in-frame clones and lacks some. The table lists about 660,000 clones, about 90% of them singletons, with more than 0.009% in the top ten. These data are also associated with another study on human thymus T cells.

The sample consisted of thymocytes. These receptors came from a boy younger than two with a congenital heart defect.

The chain recombines TRBV4-1 with TRBJ2-5; D perhaps matches TRBD2 (6 bases). There are 14 residues in the CDR3. V was pared by 2 bases and J by 1 base, with 8 bases between. In germline, CDR1 is MGHRA, CDR2 YSYEKL. CDR3 nucleotides: TGCGCCAGCAGCCAACCTAGCGTCCAAGAGACCCAGTACTTC. Its protein product is CASSQPSVQETQYF.

This chain joins TRBV6-6 and TRBJ2-7; TRBD1 might be the D (5 bases). V gave up 5 bases and J gave up 6 bases, with 20 bases separating them. Germline lookup yields CDR1 MNHNY and CDR2 SVGAGI (reference sequence). CDR3 length: 15 residues. This chain's CDR3 is CASSPQVAGSGEQYF. As DNA, the CDR3 is TGTGCCAGCAGTCCACAGGTCGCCGGCAGTGGCGAGCAGTACTTC.

The rearrangement links TRBV6-6 to TRBJ2-7, with a tentative D call TRBD1 (5 bases). Germline lookup yields CDR1 MNHNY and CDR2 SVGAGI (reference sequence). The germline V and J ends were trimmed by 10 bases and 2 bases, with 18 bases remaining between them. The CDR3 is 14 residues long. The DNA for the CDR3 is TGTGCCACCACGAACAGGAGAAACCCCTACGAGCAGTACTTC. Protein product: CATTNRRNPYEQYF.

This chain connects TRBV5-4 to TRBJ2-1, with D possibly being TRBD2 (6 bases). The CDR3 is made up of 12 amino acids. Germline CDR1 is SGHNT and CDR2 is YYREEE (reference sequence). Trimming cost V 4 bases and J 8 bases, with 10 bases left between them. CDR3 amino acids: CASSPGLHEQFF. In DNA, the CDR3 is TGTGCCAGCAGCCCGGGACTTCATGAGCAGTTCTTC.

The CDR3 loop is CASSISAGGPDEQFF. For the CDR3, the DNA is TGTGCCAGTAGTATATCGGCGGGGGGGCCGGATGAGCAGTTCTTC. This chain joins TRBV19 and TRBJ2-1; TRBD2 matches at 9 bases. This CDR3 contains 15 residues. Germline V CDR1 and CDR2: LNHDA, SQIVND (reference sequence). V gave up 2 bases and J gave up 8 bases; unmatched junction bases: 7.

The CDR3 protein is CASSQADSGGTYNEQFF. CDR3 nucleotides: TGCGCCAGCAGCCAAGCTGATAGCGGGGGGACGTACAATGAGCAGTTCTTC. The chain is built from TRBV4-3 and TRBJ2-1; 10 nucleotides agree with TRBD2. CDR1 is LGHNA, CDR2 YSLEER, per germline. CDR3 length: 17 amino acids. Trimming cost V 1 base and J 4 bases; bases outside gene matches: 7.

Here the CDR3 reads CASSQVQLTSSRSYEQYF. The CDR3 bases are TGCGCCAGCAGCCAAGTCCAGCTGACTAGCTCAAGAAGCTACGAGCAGTACTTC. The rearrangement joins TRBV4-3 to TRBJ2-7; 7 bases line up with TRBD2. The CDR3 totals 18 residues. Germline CDR1 and CDR2: LGHNA and YSLEER. Trimming removed 1 base from V and 3 bases from J; junction bases left unmatched: 15.

The J gene is TRBJ1-3, the V gene TRBV6-6; no firm D call. CDR3 length: 15 residues. Germline CDR1 is MNHNY and CDR2 is SVGAGI (reference sequence). Trimming removed 4 bases from V and 3 bases from J, with 13 bases in between. CDR3 sequence: CASSSGLIHGNTIYF. CDR3 nucleotides: TGTGCCAGCAGTTCGGGATTAATCCATGGAAACACCATATATTTT.

The genes are TRBV27 and TRBJ2-7; 9 nucleotides align to TRBD1. V was pared by 3 bases and J by 1 base, with 7 bases of the junction left unmatched. Germline V lookup: CDR1 MNHEY, CDR2 SMNVEV (reference sequence). The CDR3 consists of 16 residues. The chain's CDR3 is CASSLGGTGKSYEQYF. The CDR3 DNA follows: TGTGCCAGCAGTTTGGGGGGGACAGGGAAGTCCTACGAGCAGTACTTC.

The chain joins TRBV6-5 to TRBJ1-2, with D hard to call. Germline values: CDR1 MNHEY, CDR2 SVGAGI. The CDR3 sequence is 14 residues long. The V end was cut by 6 bases, the J end by 0 bases, with 11 bases between. The CDR3 nucleotides read TGTGCCAGCAGACGACAAGCTTCTAACTATGGCTACACCTTC. Residues: CASRRQASNYGYTF.

This clone has only one observation. The chain recombines TRBV19 with TRBJ2-1; 7 positions match TRBD1. CDR3 length equals 16 residues. V lost 0 bases, J lost 4 bases, and 6 bases stayed unmatched. Germline V gene sequence: CDR1 LNHDA, CDR2 SQIVND (reference sequence). CDR3 loop: CASSIDGSRGYNEQFF. In DNA form, the CDR3 reads TGTGCCAGTAGTATAGATGGGAGCAGGGGGTACAATGAGCAGTTCTTC.

This clone has only a few counts. The chain recombines TRBV5-1 with TRBJ2-1, with TRBD2 matching 11 bases. V lost 0 bases and J lost 5; bases outside the gene matches: 7. The CDR3 is 17 residues long. Per germline, CDR1 SGHRS and CDR2 YFSETQ. The CDR3 coding sequence is TGCGCCAGCAGCTTGGAAAGACTAGCGGGAAGAAACAATGAGCAGTTCTTC. Amino acid sequence: CASSLERLAGRNNEQFF.

J is TRBJ1-2 and V is TRBV15, with unresolved D. The V end was cut by 0 bases, the J end by 5 bases, with 7 bases between. The germline V gene has CDR1 LNHNV and CDR2 YYDKDF (reference sequence). The CDR3 sequence is 13 residues long. In DNA form, the CDR3 reads TGTGCCACCAGCAGAGATAATAATTATGGCTACACCTTC. This encodes CATSRDNNYGYTF.

The genes are TRBV5-1 and TRBJ2-1, with TRBD2 matching over 10 bases. The germline CDR1 and CDR2 sequences are SGHRS and YFSETQ. J gave up 7 bases and V 9 bases, and 10 bases lay outside the gene matches. This CDR3 region has 14 residues. The CDR3 DNA sequence: TGCGCCACCCAGCCCGGGACTAGCGAAAATGAGCAGTTCTTC. Its translation is CATQPGTSENEQFF.

The V gene is TRBV28, the J gene TRBJ2-1; TRBD2 might be the D (5 bases). The CDR3 spans 16 residues. CDR1 and CDR2 (germline): MDHEN, SYDVKM. Trimming stripped 6 bases from V and 0 bases from J, with 15 bases between. The CDR3, as DNA: TGTGCCAGCAGAGACCATAGCGTCATCTCCTACAATGAGCAGTTCTTC. Protein sequence: CASRDHSVISYNEQFF. Full variable domain (outside the CDR3, taken from reference TRBV28 and TRBJ2-1): DVKVTQSSRYLVKRTGEKVFLECVQDMDHENMFWYRQDPGLGLRLIYFSYDVKMKEKGDIPEGYSVSREKKERFSLILESASTNQTSMYLCASRDHSVISYNEQFFGPGTRLTVL.

This clone was observed a few times. The J gene is TRBJ2-5, the V gene TRBV28, with 9 bases lining up with TRBD2. V was clipped by 6 bases and J by 4 bases; unmatched bases: 15. CDR3 length: 17 residues. From germline, CDR1 is MDHEN and CDR2 SYDVKM. The CDR3 sequence: CASSPRGRGVPGETQYF. In DNA, the CDR3 is TGTGCCAGCAGCCCTCGCGGGAGGGGGGTGCCGGGAGAGACCCAGTACTTC.

This clone was seen once. The gene calls are TRBV14 and TRBJ1-2, with D perhaps matching TRBD1 (5 bases). V dropped 3 bases and J dropped 2 bases, with 13 bases sitting between them. Germline lookup yields CDR1 SGHDN and CDR2 FVKESK. The CDR3 totals 15 residues. Here the CDR3 reads CASSHRRQTNYGYTF. CDR3 DNA sequence: TGTGCCAGCAGCCACCGCCGACAGACCAACTATGGCTACACCTTC.

V is TRBV2 and J is TRBJ1-1; 8 bases map to TRBD1. The CDR3 loop spans 18 amino acids. Germline-derived CDR1 and CDR2 are SNHLY and FYNNEI. V shed 2 bases and J 5 bases; nucleotides not matched to a gene: 16. The CDR3 DNA reads TGTGCCAGCAGTGAATGGCCAGGACAGGGAGAGGGAAAGACTGAAGCTTTCTTT. Protein: CASSEWPGQGEGKTEAFF.

This chain joins TRBV5-1 and TRBJ1-3; no firm D call. CDR1 is SGHRS, CDR2 YFSETQ, per germline. Deletions cut 0 bases from V and 4 bases from J, with 8 bases between. The CDR3 length is 14 residues. The CDR3 region is CASSLVGGGNTIYF. In nucleotides, the CDR3 is TGCGCCAGCAGCTTGGTGGGAGGCGGAAACACCATATATTTT.

The chain has TRBV5-1 and TRBJ1-1, with D perhaps matching TRBD1 (5 bases). This CDR3 region has 19 residues. V was shortened by 4 bases and J by 1 base, with 26 bases between the two germline ends. The germline CDR1 and CDR2 sequences are SGHRS and YFSETQ. The CDR3 reads CASSLWPNPRTLTNTEAFF. The CDR3, as DNA: TGCGCCAGCAGCCTCTGGCCTAACCCGAGGACACTCACGAACACTGAAGCTTTCTTT.

The CDR3 loop is CATLRGGGADEQFF. CDR3 in DNA: TGTGCCACCTTAAGGGGCGGGGGGGCCGATGAGCAGTTCTTC. V usage is TRBV15 and J usage is TRBJ2-1, with TRBD2 identical over 9 bases. Per the germline V gene, CDR1 is LNHNV and CDR2 is YYDKDF (reference sequence). There are 14 residues in the CDR3. With 8 bases clipped from V and 8 bases from J, the junction kept 10 bases outside the gene matches.

The V call is TRBV6-1, the J call TRBJ1-2; tentative D call: TRBD1 (5 bases). V was trimmed by 2 bases and J by 4 bases, leaving 32 bases between them. This CDR3 has 21 amino acids. Germline V gene sequence: CDR1 MNHNS, CDR2 SASEGT. CDR3 in DNA: TGTGCCAGCAGTGAATTGGTCCTGGTGACAGAACCGCCGGGTCCCCCCTATGGCTACACCTTC. It yields the protein CASSELVLVTEPPGPPYGYTF.

V is TRBV27 and J is TRBJ1-6; 8 nucleotides match TRBD1. Looked up from germline, CDR1 is MNHEY and CDR2 is SMNVEV (reference sequence). The length of the CDR3 is 18 residues. V gave up 6 bases and J gave up 0 bases; unmatched junction bases: 10. The CDR3 coding sequence is TGTGCCAGCAGGAGGACAGGGACAAAGGGCTCCTATAATTCACCCCTCCACTTT. Translation: CASRRTGTKGSYNSPLHF.

The chain recombines TRBV28 with TRBJ1-6; 7 nucleotides agree with TRBD1. Germline V gene lookup returns CDR1 MDHEN and CDR2 SYDVKM. CDR3 length: 16 residues. Unmatched junction bases numbered 7, after V lost 4 bases and J lost 4 bases. The CDR3: CASSWKRDSYNSPLHF. CDR3 sequence (DNA): TGTGCCAGCAGTTGGAAGAGGGACAGTTATAATTCACCCCTCCACTTT.

J is TRBJ1-6 and V is TRBV7-2, with TRBD1 identical over 7 bases. In germline, CDR1 is SGHTA, CDR2 FQGNSA. The CDR3 covers 15 residues. V lost 5 bases and J lost 7; bases outside the gene matches: 8. For the CDR3, the DNA is TGTGCCAGCAGCCCCCCGGGACAGACAAATTCACCCCTCCACTTT. Encoded protein: CASSPPGQTNSPLHF.

The gene calls are TRBV6-5 and TRBJ2-1, with 9 bases identical to TRBD2. Germline V CDR1 and CDR2: MNHEY, SVGAGI. The CDR3 length is 14 residues. Trimming took 8 bases from V and 6 from J; bases not matched to a gene: 8. CDR3 bases: TGTGCCAGCGGGGTAGCGGGAGCGGTCAATGAGCAGTTCTTC. Translated: CASGVAGAVNEQFF.

This clone has only one observation. V is TRBV6-1 and J is TRBJ1-5; 8 bases match TRBD1. In germline, CDR1 is MNHNS, CDR2 SASEGT. This CDR3 region has 17 residues. Germline trimming cut 2 bases from V and 7 bases from J; bases unmatched to any gene: 13. The CDR3 loop reads CASSENMPQGERQPQHF. The DNA for the CDR3 is TGTGCCAGCAGTGAAAATATGCCACAGGGGGAGAGGCAGCCCCAGCATTTT.

J is TRBJ2-2 and V is TRBV6-5; a possible D gene is TRBD1 (6 bases). Germline CDR1 reads MNHEY; CDR2 reads SVGAGI. The CDR3 is made up of 15 amino acids. Trimming cost V 6 bases and J 7 bases, with 18 bases left between them. The CDR3 nucleotides are TGTGCCAGCAGCTGGACAGCCCACAATGGCGGGGAGCTGTTTTTT. This translates into CASSWTAHNGGELFF.

The chain has TRBV15 and TRBJ1-1; D ambiguous. V shed 0 bases and J shed 4 bases, with 15 bases lying between them. The CDR3 is 16 amino acids. CDR1 is LNHNV, CDR2 YYDKDF, per germline (reference sequence). In nucleotides, the CDR3 is TGTGCCACCAGCAGAGAGATGACCCAGAGGGTCACTGAAGCTTTCTTT. Amino acid sequence: CATSREMTQRVTEAFF.

The chain combines TRBV7-2 with TRBJ2-2; 11 nucleotides line up with TRBD2. There are 18 residues in the CDR3. Trimming removed 6 bases from V and 4 bases from J; junction bases left unmatched: 13. Germline V gene lookup returns CDR1 SGHTA and CDR2 FQGNSA. The chain's CDR3 is CASSLLAGARGGTGELFF. CDR3 DNA: TGTGCCAGCAGTTTACTAGCGGGGGCTAGGGGTGGCACCGGGGAGCTGTTTTTT.

The rearrangement links TRBV28 to TRBJ2-7, with TRBD2 identical over 8 bases. Unmatched junction bases numbered 6, after V lost 2 bases and J lost 3 bases. The CDR3 contains 15 residues. The V gene's germline CDR1 is MDHEN and CDR2 SYDVKM. CDR3 sequence reads: CASSLTGTRLYEQYF. CDR3 sequence (DNA): TGTGCCAGCAGTTTAACGGGGACTAGACTCTACGAGCAGTACTTC.

The chain uses TRBV5-6 and TRBJ2-7; TRBD1 matches at 8 bases. The CDR3 has 14 residues. The V gene end was trimmed by 3 bases and the J gene end by 4 bases; junction bases not matched to a gene: 6. Germline CDR1 and CDR2: SGHDT and YYEEEE. For the CDR3, the DNA is TGTGCCAGCAGCTCGGCGGGACAGGAGTACGAGCAGTACTTC. As protein: CASSSAGQEYEQYF.